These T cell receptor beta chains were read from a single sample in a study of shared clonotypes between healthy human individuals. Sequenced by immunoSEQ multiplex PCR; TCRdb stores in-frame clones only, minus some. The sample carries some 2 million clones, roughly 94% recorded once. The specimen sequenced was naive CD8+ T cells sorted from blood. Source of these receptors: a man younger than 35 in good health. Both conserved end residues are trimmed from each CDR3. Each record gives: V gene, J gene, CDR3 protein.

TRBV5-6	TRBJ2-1	ASSFGSPSYNEQF
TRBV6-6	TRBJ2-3	ASSGVTDTQY
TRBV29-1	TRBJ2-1	SARWWANEQF
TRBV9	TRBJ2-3	ASSGSGGGPTDTQY
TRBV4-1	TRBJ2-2	ASSDRVGDTGELF
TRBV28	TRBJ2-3	ASSSVGGLGTDTQY
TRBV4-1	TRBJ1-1	ASSQTPGRRNTEAF
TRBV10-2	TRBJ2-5	ASRNLQETQY
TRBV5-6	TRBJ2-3	ASSGGSPSTDTQY
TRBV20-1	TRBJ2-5	SAKEETQY
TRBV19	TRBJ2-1	ASSIEERGLAGESYNEQF
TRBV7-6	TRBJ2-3	ASTFEWGDTQY
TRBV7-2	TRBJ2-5	ASSLGDRQVSQETQY
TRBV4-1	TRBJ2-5	ASRQQETQY
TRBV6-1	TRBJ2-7	ASSSRQGSSYEQY
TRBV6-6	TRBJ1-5	ASMGGIQPQH
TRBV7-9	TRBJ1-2	ASSLSGTGYGYT
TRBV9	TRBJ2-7	ASSVGTGSDYEQY
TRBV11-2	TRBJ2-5	ASRSIRQGARETQY
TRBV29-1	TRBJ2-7	SVQDHRGGSEQY
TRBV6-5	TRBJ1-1	ASSLTGGIGTEAF
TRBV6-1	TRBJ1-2	ASSEDQGTGYGYT